These 2 T cell receptor beta chains were all obtained from the same sample, sequenced in a study of T cell changes during pregnancy in multiple sclerosis. TCRdb's copy holds only in-frame clones and misses some; the assay was immunoSEQ multiplex PCR. This table holds under 60,000 clones, 92% found once. Sequenced material: CD4+ T cells from peripheral blood mononuclear cells, taken in the third trimester of pregnancy. The receptors stem from a female donor with multiple sclerosis, enrolled in a pregnancy study.

CDR3 sequence: CASSSGQGQTYGYTF. The CDR3 bases are TGTGCCAGCAGCTCGGGACAGGGTCAGACCTATGGCTACACCTTC. This chain links TRBV7-9 with TRBJ1-2, with 9 bases identical to TRBD1. This CDR3 spans 15 amino acids. Germline trimming cut 4 bases from V and 4 bases from J; bases unmatched to any gene: 7. CDR1 and CDR2 from the germline V gene are SEHNR and FQNEAQ (reference sequence).

The chain uses TRBV9 and TRBJ1-4, with 8 bases fitting TRBD1. Germline trimming cut 0 bases from V and 7 bases from J; bases unmatched to any gene: 5. Germline V CDR1 and CDR2: SGDLS, YYNGEE. The CDR3 runs 15 residues. The CDR3 nucleotides read TGTGCCAGCAGCGTAGACCACGGGACAGGTGAAAAACTGTTTTTT. The encoded protein is CASSVDHGTGEKLFF.